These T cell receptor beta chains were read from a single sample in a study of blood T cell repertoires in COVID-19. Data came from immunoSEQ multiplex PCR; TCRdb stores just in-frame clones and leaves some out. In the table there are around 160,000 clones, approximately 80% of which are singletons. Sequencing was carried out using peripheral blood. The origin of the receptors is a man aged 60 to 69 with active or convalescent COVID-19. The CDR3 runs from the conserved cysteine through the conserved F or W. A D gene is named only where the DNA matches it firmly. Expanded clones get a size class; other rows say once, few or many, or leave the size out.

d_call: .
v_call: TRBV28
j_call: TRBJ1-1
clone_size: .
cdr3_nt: TGTGCCAGCAGTCTCACAGGGCGCCGAGCTTTCTTT
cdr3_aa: CASSLTGRRAFF

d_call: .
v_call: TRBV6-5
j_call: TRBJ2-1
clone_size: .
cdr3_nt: TGTGCCAGCAGTTACTCGATATTCGCGGTGTACAATGAGCAGTTCTTC
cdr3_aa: CASSYSIFAVYNEQFF

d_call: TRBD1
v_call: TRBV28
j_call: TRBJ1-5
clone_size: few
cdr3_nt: TGTGCCAGCAGTCACCGGGGACAGGGGGTGGGTCAGCCCCAGCATTTT
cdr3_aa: CASSHRGQGVGQPQHF

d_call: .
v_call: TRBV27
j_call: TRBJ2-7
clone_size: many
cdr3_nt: TGTGCCAGCAGTTTGTTCAGCGGGGAGCAGTACTTC
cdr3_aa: CASSLFSGEQYF

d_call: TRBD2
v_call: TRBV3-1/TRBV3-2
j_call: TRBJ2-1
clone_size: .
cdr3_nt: TGTGCCAGCAGACGAGCTAGCGGAGAGCAGTTCTTC
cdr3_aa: CASRRASGEQFF

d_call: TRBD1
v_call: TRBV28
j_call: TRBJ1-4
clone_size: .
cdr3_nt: TGTGCCAGCAGTTCCCTGGCCGAGACAGGGGATGAAAAACTGTTTTTT
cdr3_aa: CASSSLAETGDEKLFF

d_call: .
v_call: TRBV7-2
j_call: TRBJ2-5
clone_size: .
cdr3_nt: TGTGCCAGCAGCGAGCTCAGGGAGACCCAGTACTTC
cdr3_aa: CASSELRETQYF

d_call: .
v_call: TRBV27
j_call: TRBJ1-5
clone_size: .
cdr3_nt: TGTGCCAGCAGTTTTTCCGAGGTGGCGCGGCCCCAGCATTTT
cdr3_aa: CASSFSEVARPQHF

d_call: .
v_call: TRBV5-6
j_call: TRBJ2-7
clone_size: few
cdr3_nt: TGTGCCAGCAGCTTCGGGACCTACGAGCAGTACTTC
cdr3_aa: CASSFGTYEQYF

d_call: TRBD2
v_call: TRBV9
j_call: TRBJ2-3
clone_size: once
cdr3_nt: TGTGCCAGCACCCCGTGGCTAGCGGGAGAGGTAGATACGCAGTATTTT
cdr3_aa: CASTPWLAGEVDTQYF

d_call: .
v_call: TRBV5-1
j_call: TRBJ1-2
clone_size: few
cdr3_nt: TGCGCCAGCAGCTTGGGGCAGGGAATTTATGGCTACACCTTC
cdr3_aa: CASSLGQGIYGYTF

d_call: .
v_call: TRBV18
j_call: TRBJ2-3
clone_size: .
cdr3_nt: TGTGCCAGCTCACGAGGACAGTCCACAGATACGCAGTATTTT
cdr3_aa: CASSRGQSTDTQYF

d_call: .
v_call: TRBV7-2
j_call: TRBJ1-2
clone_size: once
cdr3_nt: TGTGCCAGCAGCTTTCGCCTACAGTATGGCTACACCTTC
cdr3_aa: CASSFRLQYGYTF

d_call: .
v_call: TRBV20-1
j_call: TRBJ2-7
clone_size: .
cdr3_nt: TGCAGTGCTAATCCCCGCTACGAGCAGTACTTC
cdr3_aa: CSANPRYEQYF

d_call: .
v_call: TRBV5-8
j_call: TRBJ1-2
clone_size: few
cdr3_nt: TGTGCCAGCAGCTTGGGGGGCTCTGGCTATGGCTACACCTTC
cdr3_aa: CASSLGGSGYGYTF

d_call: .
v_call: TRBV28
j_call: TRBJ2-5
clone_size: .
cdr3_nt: TGTGCCAGCAGTCCTATGGACTCCCTCAGGGAGACCCAGTACTTC
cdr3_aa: CASSPMDSLRETQYF

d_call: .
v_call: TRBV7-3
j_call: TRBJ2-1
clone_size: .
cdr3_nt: TGTGCCAGCAGCCCCCCCGGGGATATCTACAATGAGCAGTTCTTC
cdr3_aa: CASSPPGDIYNEQFF

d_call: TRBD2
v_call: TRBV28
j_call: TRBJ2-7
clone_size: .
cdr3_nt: TGTGCCAGCACCCCTAGCGGGAGGTACGAGCAGTACTTC
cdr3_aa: CASTPSGRYEQYF

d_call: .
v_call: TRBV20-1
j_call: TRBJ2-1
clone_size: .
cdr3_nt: TGCAGTGGTGAGGTCTCCAATGAGCAGTTCTTC
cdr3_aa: CSGEVSNEQFF

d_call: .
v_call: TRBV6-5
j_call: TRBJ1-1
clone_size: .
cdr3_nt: TGTGCCAGCAGCCTTAACGGACCAGGGACTGAAGCTTTCTTT
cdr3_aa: CASSLNGPGTEAFF

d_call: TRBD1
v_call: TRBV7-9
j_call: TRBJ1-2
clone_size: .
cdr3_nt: TGTGCCAGCAGCATCGGGACAGGGAGGGAATATGGCTACACCTTC
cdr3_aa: CASSIGTGREYGYTF

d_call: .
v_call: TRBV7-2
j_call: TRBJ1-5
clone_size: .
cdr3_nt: TGTGCCAGCAGCTTTACAGTGAATAGCAATCAGCCCCAGCATTTT
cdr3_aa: CASSFTVNSNQPQHF

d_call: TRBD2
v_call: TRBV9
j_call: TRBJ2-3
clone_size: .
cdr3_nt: TGTGCCAGCAGCGTTTCGGGGGGTCGAGCTAGCACAGATACGCAGTATTTT
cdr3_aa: CASSVSGGRASTDTQYF

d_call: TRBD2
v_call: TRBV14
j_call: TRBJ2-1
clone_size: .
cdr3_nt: TGTGCCAGCAGCCAACTTACTGGACTAGCGGGTGGTGCCGAGCAGTTCTTC
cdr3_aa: CASSQLTGLAGGAEQFF

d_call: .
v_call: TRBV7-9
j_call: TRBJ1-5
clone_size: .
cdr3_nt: TGTGCCAGCAGCTTAGGGTTCGGAGGGTTTGTTGGTCAGCCCCAGCATTTT
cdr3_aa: CASSLGFGGFVGQPQHF

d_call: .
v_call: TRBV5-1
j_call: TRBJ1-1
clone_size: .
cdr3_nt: TGCGCCAGCAATGGAAATACAGGGAACACTGAAGCTTTCTTT
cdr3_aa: CASNGNTGNTEAFF

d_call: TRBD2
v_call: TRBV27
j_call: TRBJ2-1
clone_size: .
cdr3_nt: TGTGCCAGCAGTTTATCGAATTTGATTTTGCGGGGGGTTTCTGAGCAGTTCTTC
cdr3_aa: CASSLSNLILRGVSEQFF

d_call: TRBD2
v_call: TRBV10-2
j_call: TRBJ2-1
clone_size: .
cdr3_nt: TGCGCCACCGGATTAGCGGGGAGATTCAATGAGCAGTTCTTC
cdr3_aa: CATGLAGRFNEQFF

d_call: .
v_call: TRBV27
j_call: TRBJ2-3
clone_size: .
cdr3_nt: TGTGCCAGCAGTTTAGAGCGCGGAGATACGCAGTATTTT
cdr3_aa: CASSLERGDTQYF

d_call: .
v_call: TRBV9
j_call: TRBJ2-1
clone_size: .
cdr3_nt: TGTGCCAGCAGCCCAAGACTAGTAGGGGGGGATGAGCAGTTCTTC
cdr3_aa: CASSPRLVGGDEQFF

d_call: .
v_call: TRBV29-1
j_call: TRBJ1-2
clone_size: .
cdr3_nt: TGCAGCGTTGAACATAGGGGCTATGGCTACACCTTC
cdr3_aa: CSVEHRGYGYTF

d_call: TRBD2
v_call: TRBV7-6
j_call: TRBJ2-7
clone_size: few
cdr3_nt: TGTGCCAGCAGCTTAGGGTCTAGCGGGTACACCGAGCAGTACTTC
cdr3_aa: CASSLGSSGYTEQYF

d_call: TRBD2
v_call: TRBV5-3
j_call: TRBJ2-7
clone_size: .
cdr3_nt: TGTGCCAGAAGCCTTAGGCGGGAGGGCACCGGGTACGAGCAGTACTTC
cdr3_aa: CARSLRREGTGYEQYF

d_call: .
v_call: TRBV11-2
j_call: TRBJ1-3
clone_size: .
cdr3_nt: TGTGCCAGCAGCTTAGGGGCCGGTCACACCATATATTTT
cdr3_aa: CASSLGAGHTIYF

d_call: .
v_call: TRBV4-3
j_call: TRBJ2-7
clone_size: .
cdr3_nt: TGCGCCAGCAGCCAAGATCACGGCGGATTTAACGAGCAGTACTTC
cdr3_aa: CASSQDHGGFNEQYF

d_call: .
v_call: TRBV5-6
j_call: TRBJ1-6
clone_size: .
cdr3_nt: TGTGCCAGCAGCCCCCGGGGCGGGGGAAATAATTCACCCCTCCACTTT
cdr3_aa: CASSPRGGGNNSPLHF

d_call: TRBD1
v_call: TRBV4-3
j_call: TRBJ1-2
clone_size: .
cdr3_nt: TGCGCCAGCAGCCAAAAACCGGGACAGGACTATGGCTACACCTTC
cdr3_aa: CASSQKPGQDYGYTF

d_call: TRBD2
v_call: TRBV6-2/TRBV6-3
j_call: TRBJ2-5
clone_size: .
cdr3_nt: TGTGCCAGCAGTGCTAGCGGGAGGGCCCGAGAGACCCAGTACTTC
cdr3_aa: CASSASGRARETQYF

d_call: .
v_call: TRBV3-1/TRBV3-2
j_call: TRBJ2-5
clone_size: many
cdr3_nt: TGTGCCAGCAGCCAATCTCCCTCAGAAGAGACCCAGTACTTC
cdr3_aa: CASSQSPSEETQYF

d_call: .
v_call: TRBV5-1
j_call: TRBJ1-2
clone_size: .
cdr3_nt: TGCGCCAGCAGCGAGGGTGGGGGCACTGCGGGCACCTATGGCTACACCTTC
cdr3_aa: CASSEGGGTAGTYGYTF

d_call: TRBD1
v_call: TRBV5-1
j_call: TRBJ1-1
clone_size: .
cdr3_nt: TGCGCCAGCAGCCAACTAGGGGGCGAGGGCACTGAAGCTTTCTTT
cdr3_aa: CASSQLGGEGTEAFF

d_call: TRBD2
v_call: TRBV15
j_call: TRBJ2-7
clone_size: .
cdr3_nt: TGTGCCACCAGGGAGCGGGAGAAGGTTGGCTACGAGCAGTACTTC
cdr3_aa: CATREREKVGYEQYF

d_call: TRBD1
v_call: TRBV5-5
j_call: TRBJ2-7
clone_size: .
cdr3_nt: TGTGCCAGCAGCTGGGGGACAGGGAGCTCCTACGAGCAGTACTTC
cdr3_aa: CASSWGTGSSYEQYF

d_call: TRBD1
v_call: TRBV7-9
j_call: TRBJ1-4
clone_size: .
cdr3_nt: TGTGCCAGCAGCTTAGGGACAGGTTCCTATGAAAAACTGTTTTTT
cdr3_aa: CASSLGTGSYEKLFF

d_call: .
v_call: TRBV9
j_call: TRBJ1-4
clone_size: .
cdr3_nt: TGTGCCAGCAGCGTAGATCAGGGGTATAATGAAAAACTGTTTTTT
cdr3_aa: CASSVDQGYNEKLFF

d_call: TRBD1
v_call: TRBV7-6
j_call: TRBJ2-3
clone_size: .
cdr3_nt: TGTGCCAGCAGCTTAGCGACGACAGGGGGCACAGATACGCAGTATTTT
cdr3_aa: CASSLATTGGTDTQYF

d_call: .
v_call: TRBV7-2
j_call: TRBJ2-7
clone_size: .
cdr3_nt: TGTGCCAGCAGCTTAGTCGGCGGGATTCGGCTCCAGGGGCAGTACTTC
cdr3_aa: CASSLVGGIRLQGQYF

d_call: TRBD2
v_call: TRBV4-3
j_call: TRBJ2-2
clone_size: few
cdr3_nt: TGCGCCAGCAGCCGGGCTAGCGGGGCGAACACCGGGGAGCTGTTTTTT
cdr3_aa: CASSRASGANTGELFF

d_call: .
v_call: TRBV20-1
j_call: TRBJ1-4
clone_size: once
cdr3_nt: TGCAGTGCCGAGGTATGGGAAAAACTGTTTTTT
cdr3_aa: CSAEVWEKLFF

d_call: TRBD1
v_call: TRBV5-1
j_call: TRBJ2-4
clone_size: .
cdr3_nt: TGCGCCAGCAGCATCGGGACAGGGTTGGTAGCCAAAAACATTCAGTACTTC
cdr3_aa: CASSIGTGLVAKNIQYF

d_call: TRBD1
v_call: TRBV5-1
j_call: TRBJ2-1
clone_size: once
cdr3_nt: TGCGCCAGCAGCTTGGAGGGACAGGGGCGCGAGCAGTTCTTC
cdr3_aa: CASSLEGQGREQFF

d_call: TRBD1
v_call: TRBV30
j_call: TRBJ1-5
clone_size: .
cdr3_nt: TGTGCCTGGGGACAGGGGGGAGCGAGCAATCAGCCCCAGCATTTT
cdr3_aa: CAWGQGGASNQPQHF

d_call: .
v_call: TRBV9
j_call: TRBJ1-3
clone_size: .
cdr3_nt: TGTGCCAGCAGCGCGAGGGGAAACACCATATATTTT
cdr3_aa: CASSARGNTIYF

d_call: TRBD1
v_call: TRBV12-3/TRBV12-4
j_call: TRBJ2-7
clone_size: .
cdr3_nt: TGTGCCAGCAGTTTCACGGGGACAGGCCCTTTCTTC
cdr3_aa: CASSFTGTGPFF

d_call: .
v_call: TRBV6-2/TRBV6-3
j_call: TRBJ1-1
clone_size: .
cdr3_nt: TGTGCCAGCAGCCCCCGGGTCTACACTGAAGCTTTCTTT
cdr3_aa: CASSPRVYTEAFF

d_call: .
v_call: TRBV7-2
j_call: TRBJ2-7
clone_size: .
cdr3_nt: TGTGCCAGCAGCTTCTCGCGGGTAAGCTCCTACGAGCAGTACTTC
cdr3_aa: CASSFSRVSSYEQYF

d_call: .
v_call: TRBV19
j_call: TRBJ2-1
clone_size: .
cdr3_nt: TGTGCCAGTAGACGACTGGGTCCGGGGGATGAGCAGTTCTTC
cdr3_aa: CASRRLGPGDEQFF

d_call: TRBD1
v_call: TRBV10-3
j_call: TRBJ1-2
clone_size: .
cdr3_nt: TGTGCCATCGGATCCGGGACAGGGAATGGCTACACCTTC
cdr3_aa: CAIGSGTGNGYTF